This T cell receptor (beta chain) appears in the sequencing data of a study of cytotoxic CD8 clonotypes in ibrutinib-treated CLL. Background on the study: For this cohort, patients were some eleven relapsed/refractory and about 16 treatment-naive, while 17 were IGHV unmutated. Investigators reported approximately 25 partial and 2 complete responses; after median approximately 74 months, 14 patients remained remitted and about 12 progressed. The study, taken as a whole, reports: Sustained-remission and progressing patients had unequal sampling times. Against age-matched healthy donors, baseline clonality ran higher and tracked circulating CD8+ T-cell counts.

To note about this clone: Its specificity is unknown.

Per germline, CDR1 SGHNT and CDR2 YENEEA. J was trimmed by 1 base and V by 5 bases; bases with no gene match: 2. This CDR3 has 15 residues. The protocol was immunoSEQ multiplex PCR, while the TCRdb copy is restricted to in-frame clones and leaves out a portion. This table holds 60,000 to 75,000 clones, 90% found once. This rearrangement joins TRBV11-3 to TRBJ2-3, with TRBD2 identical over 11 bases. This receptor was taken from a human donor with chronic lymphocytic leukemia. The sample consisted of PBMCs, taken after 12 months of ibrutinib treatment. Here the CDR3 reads CASSLSGRGTDTQYF. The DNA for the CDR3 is TGTGCCAGCAGCCTTAGCGGGAGGGGCACAGATACGCAGTATTTT.